These T cell receptor beta chains were read from a single sample in a study of vaccination effects on CD4 cells after COVID-19. What these receptors recognize is not known. Only in-frame clones appear in the TCRdb table, and some are missing; sequencing was by immunoSEQ multiplex PCR. The sample contains tens of thousands of clones, approximately 81% of which appear only once. The sequenced sample was CD4+ T cells from PBMCs cultured without peptide, obtained after COVID-19 vaccination. The receptors were sampled from a human donor who had a prior SARS-CoV-2 infection. The CDR3 runs from the conserved cysteine through the conserved F or W. Fields, in order: V gene, CDR3 length, CDR3 protein.

TRBV7-3 14 CASSLSGQQETQYF
TRBV30 17 CAWRPTQGLLSYNEQFF
TRBV2 14 CASSDTGGDQPQHF
TRBV4-3 17 CASSQEPPGRSNNEQFF
TRBV6-5 15 CASSLGQGVYNEQFF
TRBV18 15 CASSPPVGGGEKLFF
TRBV3-1/TRBV3-2 15 CASSQGRGAGYGYTF
TRBV6-5 11 CASSYAGEQFF
TRBV3-1/TRBV3-2 16 CASSHWTSGRAETQYF
TRBV4-1 19 CASSQGLAGVRGRVGEQFF